These 4 T cell receptor beta chains originate from one sample sequenced in a study of regulatory T cells in long-lasting Graves disease. Stated time point: newly diagnosed GD, antithyroid drugs for less than 3 months. Making the TCR library involved RNA that had been extracted from PBMCs. Arm-PCR with iRepertoire HTBI primers amplified the CDR3 regions for these TCR beta libraries. TCRdb re-analysed the multiplex PCR reads in MiXCR, keeping a single row per CDR3 protein. Of about 370,000 distinct CDR3 sequences detected, around 15% appear once; the ten largest clones hold 20% to 25%. The input for sequencing was peripheral blood mononuclear cells (PBMCs), taken at new diagnosis, from a patient treated with antithyroid drugs. The receptors come from a female donor with Graves disease.

This clonotype came up many times. The chain links TRBV10-3 to TRBJ2-1; 11 bases are a match to TRBD2. The CDR3 is made up of 15 amino acids. The J segment lost 2 bases and the V segment lost 3 bases, leaving 0 bases of the junction unmatched. From germline, CDR1 is ENHRY and CDR2 SYGVKD. The CDR3 region is CAISELAGAYNEQFF. The CDR3, as DNA: TGTGCCATCAGTGAACTAGCGGGAGCCTACAATGAGCAGTTCTTC.

There are a few counts of this clonotype. This chain connects TRBV20-1 to TRBJ1-1; D unclear. Germline CDR1 is DFQATT and CDR2 is SNEGSKA (reference sequence). Trimming took 3 bases from V and 1 from J, leaving 18 bases between them. This CDR3 is built from 16 residues. The CDR3 DNA reads as TGCAGTGCTAGTAGTCTTGTGGGCCGGACGAACACTGAAGCTTTCTTT. This encodes CSASSLVGRTNTEAFF.

This clonotype occurred a few times. A much bigger clone sits one base away, suggesting this may be a read error. The chain joins TRBV3-1 to TRBJ1-1; D ambiguous. Trimming removed 1 base from V and 6 bases from J, with 15 bases in between. Looked up from germline, CDR1 is LGHDT and CDR2 is YNNKEL (reference sequence). This CDR3 has 15 residues. The chain's CDR3 is CASSQASPIRPEAFF. CDR3 DNA sequence: TGTGCCAGCAGCCAAGCGTCCCCAATACGCCCTGAAGCTTTCTTT.

The chain joins TRBV5-1 to TRBJ2-1, with D perhaps TRBD1 (6 bases). CDR1 and CDR2 (germline): SGHRS, YFSETQ. This CDR3 spans 19 amino acids. V was clipped by 5 bases and J by 1 base, with 25 bases between them. The CDR3 nucleotides are TGCGCCAGCAGGGGGGCCGGTGGTGTCGGGTCTGATTCCTACAATGAGCAGTTCTTC. Its translation: CASRGAGGVGSDSYNEQFF.